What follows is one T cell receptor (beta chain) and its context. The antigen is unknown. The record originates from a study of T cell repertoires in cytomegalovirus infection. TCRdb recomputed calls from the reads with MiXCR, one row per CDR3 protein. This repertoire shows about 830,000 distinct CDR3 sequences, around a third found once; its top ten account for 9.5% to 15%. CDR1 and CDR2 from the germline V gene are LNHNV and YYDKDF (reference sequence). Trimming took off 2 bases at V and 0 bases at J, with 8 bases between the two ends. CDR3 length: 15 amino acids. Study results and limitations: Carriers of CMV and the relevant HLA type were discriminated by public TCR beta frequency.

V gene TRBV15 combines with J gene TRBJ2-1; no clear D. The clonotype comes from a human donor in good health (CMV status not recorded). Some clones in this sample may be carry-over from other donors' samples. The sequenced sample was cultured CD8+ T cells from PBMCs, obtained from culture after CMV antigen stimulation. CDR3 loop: CATSRSLSSYNEQFF. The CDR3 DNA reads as TGTGCCACCAGCAGAAGCCTAAGCTCCTACAATGAGCAGTTCTTC.